This T cell receptor beta chain stems from a study of cytomegalovirus exposure and HLA in healthy donors. Study-level information: An early release of data contained tens of millions of unique TCRs, which came from HLA-typed donors. Study results and limitations: The investigators catalogued about 170 TCR beta chains as cytomegalovirus-associated. A later examination showed that TCR association rates differed by HLA locus, with DRB1 most and HLA-C fewest.

This clone was counted ten times or more. The antigen remains undetermined. The PCR contained 60 Vbeta and 13 Jbeta primers. Libraries were prepared by immunoSEQ multiplex PCR; TCRdb keeps only in-frame clonotypes and omits some of them. Seen here are about 100,000 clones, approximately 77% observed once, and the top ten hold approximately 14%. Regarding donors, all were healthy bone marrow donors. The CDR3 runs to 15 residues. Trimming stripped 7 bases from V and 7 bases from J, with 22 bases between. Germline V gene data show CDR1 as SGHAT and CDR2 as FQNNGV. The source of this sequence is a male donor in good health and CMV-seropositive. The material sequenced was PBMCs. The chain is built from TRBV11-2 and TRBJ1-1; D may be TRBD1 (6 bases). DNA of the CDR3: TGTGCCAGCAAAGATCAGCCAGGGGTTCGGGGTGAAGCTTTCTTT. Encoded protein: CASKDQPGVRGEAFF.